This TCR beta chain comes out of a study of PD-L1 blockade in urothelial cancer. Concerning this clone itself: Its antigen remains unidentified.

Whole-study findings and limits: Pretreatment clonality of the blood TCR repertoire below the median was predictive of superior survival.

Synthetic TCR analog templates were added to each PCR reaction. Produced via immunoSEQ multiplex PCR; TCRdb's table is partial and in-frame only. This sample has around 66,000 clones; about 90% occur once, and the top ten carry about 11%. Germline V CDR1 and CDR2: SEHNR, FQNEAQ (reference sequence). The CDR3 has 12 residues. With 4 bases removed from V and 3 bases from J, the gap between germline ends came to 5 bases. As for time point: peripheral blood 6 weeks after treatment start. Anywhere from 1 to 8 samples came from each patient, spanning pretreatment and on-treatment. The material was PBMCs, obtained around atezolizumab (anti-PD-L1) treatment. The TCR originated in a man in his sixties with urothelial cancer. This sequence joins TRBV7-9 and TRBJ2-3, with D uncertain. CDR3 residues: CASSSQTDTQYF. In DNA, the CDR3 is TGTGCCAGCAGCTCGCAGACAGATACGCAGTATTTT.